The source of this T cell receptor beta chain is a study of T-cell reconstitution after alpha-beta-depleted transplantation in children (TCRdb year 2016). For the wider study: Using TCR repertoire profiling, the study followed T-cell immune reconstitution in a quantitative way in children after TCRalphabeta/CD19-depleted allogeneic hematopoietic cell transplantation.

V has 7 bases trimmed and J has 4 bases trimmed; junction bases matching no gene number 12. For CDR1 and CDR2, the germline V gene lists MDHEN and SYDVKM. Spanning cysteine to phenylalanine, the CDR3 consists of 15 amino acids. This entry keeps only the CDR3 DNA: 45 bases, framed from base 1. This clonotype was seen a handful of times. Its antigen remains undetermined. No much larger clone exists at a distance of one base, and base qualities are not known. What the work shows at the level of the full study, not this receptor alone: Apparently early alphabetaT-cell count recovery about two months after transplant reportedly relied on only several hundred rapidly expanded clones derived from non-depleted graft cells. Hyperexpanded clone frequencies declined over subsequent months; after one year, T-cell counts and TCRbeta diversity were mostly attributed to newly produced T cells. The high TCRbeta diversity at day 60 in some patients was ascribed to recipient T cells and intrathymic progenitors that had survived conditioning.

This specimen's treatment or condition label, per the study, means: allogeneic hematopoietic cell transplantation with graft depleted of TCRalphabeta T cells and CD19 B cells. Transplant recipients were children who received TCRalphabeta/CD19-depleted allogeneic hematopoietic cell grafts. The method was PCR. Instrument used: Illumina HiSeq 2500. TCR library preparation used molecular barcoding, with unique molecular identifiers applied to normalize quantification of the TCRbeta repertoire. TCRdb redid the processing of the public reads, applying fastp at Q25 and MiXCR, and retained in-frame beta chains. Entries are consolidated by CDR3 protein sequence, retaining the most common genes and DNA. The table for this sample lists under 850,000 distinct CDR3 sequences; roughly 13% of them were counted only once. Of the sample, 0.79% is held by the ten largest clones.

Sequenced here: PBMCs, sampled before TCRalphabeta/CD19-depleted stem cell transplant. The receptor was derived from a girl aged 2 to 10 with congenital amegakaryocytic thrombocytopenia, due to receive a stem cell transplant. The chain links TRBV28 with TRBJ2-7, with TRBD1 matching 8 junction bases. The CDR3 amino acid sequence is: CASNQPPGQVYEQYF. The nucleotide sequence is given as TGTGCCAGCAACCAACCCCCGGGACAGGTTTACGAGCAGTACTTC.